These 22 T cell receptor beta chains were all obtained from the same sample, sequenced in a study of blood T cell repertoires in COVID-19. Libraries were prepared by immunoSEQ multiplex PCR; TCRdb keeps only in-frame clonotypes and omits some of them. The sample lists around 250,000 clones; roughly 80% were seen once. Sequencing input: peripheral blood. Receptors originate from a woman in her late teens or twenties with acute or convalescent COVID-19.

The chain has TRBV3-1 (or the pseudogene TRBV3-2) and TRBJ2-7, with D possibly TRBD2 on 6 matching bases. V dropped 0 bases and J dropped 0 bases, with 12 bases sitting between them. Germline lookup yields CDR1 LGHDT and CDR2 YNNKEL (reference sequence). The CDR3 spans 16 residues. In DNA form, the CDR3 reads TGTGCCAGCAGCCAAGAGGGGACTTTCAGCTCCTACGAGCAGTACTTC. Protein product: CASSQEGTFSSYEQYF.

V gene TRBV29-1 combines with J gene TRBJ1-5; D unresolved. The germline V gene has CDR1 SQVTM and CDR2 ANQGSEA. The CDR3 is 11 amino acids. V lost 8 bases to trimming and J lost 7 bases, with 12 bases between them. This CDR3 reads CSFKVEQPQHF. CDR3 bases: TGCAGCTTCAAGGTGGAGCAGCCCCAGCATTTT.

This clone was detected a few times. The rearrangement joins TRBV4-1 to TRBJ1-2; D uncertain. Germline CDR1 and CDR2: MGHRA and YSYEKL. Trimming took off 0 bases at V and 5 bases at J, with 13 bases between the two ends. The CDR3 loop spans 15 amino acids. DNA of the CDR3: TGCGCCAGCAGCCAAGAGGGCGCCGGTGGGTATGGCTACACCTTC. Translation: CASSQEGAGGYGYTF.

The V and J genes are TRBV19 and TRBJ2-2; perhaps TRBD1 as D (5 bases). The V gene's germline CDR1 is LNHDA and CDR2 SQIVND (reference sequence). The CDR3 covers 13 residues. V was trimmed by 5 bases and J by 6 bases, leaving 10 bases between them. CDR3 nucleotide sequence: TGTGCCAGTAGTCCTCAGGGTCCCGGGGAGCTGTTTTTT. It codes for CASSPQGPGELFF.

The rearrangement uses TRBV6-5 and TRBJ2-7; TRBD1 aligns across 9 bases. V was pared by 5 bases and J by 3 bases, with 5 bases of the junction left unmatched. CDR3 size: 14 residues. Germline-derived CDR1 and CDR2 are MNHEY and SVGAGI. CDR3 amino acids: CASSNPGQGYEQYF. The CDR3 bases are TGTGCCAGCAGTAACCCGGGACAGGGCTACGAGCAGTACTTC.

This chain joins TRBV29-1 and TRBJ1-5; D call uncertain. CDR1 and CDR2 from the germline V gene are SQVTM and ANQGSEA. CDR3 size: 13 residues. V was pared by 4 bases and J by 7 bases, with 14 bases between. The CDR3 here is CSVVSGNGQPQHF. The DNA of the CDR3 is TGCAGCGTTGTGTCCGGGAATGGACAGCCCCAGCATTTT.

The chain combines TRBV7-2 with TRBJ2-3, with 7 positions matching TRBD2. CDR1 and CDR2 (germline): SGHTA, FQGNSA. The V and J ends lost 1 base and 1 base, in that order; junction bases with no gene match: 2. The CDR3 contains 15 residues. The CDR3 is CASSLGAGGTDTQYF. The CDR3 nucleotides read TGTGCCAGCAGCTTAGGGGCGGGAGGCACAGATACGCAGTATTTT.

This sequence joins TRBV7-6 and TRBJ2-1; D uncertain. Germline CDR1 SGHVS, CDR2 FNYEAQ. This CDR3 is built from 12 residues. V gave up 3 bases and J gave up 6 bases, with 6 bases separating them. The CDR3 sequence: CASSFSRNEQFF. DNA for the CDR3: TGTGCCAGCAGCTTTTCTCGCAATGAGCAGTTCTTC.

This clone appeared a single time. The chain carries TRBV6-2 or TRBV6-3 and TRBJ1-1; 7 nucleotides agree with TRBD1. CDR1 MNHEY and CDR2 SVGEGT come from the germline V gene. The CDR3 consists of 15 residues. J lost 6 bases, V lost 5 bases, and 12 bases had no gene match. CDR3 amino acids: CASSTVGRGLAEAFF. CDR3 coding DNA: TGTGCCAGCAGTACGGTGGGCAGGGGGTTGGCTGAAGCTTTCTTT.

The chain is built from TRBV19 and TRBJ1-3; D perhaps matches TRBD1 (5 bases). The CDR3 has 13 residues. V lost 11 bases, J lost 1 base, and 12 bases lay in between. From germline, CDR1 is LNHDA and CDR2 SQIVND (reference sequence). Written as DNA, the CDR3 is TGTGCCTCAAGGGCAGGGTCTGGAAACACCATATATTTT. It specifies CASRAGSGNTIYF. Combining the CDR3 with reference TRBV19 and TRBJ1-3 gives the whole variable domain DGGITQSPKYLFRKEGQNVTLSCEQNLNHDAMYWYRQDPGQGLRLIYYSQIVNDFQKGDIAEGYSVSREKKESFPLTVTSAQKNPTAFYLCASRAGSGNTIYFGEGSWLTVV.

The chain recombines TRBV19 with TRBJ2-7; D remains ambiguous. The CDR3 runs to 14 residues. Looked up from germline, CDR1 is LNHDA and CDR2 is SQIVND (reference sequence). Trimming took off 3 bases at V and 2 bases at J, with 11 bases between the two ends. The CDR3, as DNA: TGTGCCAGTAGTATGTCCGGTCACCCCTACGAGCAGTACTTC. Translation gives CASSMSGHPYEQYF.

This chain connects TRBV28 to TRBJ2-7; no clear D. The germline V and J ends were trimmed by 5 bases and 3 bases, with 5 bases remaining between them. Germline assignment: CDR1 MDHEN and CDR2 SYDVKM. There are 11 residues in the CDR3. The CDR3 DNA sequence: TGTGCCAGCAGTCAGTACTACGAGCAGTACTTC. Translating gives CASSQYYEQYF.

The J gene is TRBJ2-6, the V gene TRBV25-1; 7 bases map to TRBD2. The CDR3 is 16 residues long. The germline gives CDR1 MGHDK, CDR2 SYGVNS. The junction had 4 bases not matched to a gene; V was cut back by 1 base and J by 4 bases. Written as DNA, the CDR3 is TGTGCCAGCAGTGAATTGGGGGGGAGAGGGGCCAACGTCCTGACTTTC. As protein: CASSELGGRGANVLTF.

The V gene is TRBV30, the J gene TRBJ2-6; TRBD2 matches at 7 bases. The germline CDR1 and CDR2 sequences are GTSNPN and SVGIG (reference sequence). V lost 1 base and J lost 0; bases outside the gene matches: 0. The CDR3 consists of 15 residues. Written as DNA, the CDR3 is TGTGCCTGGAGTGAGCGGGGCTCTGGGGCCAACGTCCTGACTTTC. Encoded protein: CAWSERGSGANVLTF.

CDR3 loop: CATSRESGDSYEQYF. The CDR3 DNA is TGTGCCACCAGCAGAGAATCGGGGGACAGCTACGAGCAGTACTTC. This chain connects TRBV15 to TRBJ2-7; D possibly corresponds to TRBD1 (7 bases). V shed 0 bases and J shed 3 bases, with 12 bases lying between them. This CDR3 spans 15 amino acids. From germline, CDR1 is LNHNV and CDR2 YYDKDF (reference sequence).

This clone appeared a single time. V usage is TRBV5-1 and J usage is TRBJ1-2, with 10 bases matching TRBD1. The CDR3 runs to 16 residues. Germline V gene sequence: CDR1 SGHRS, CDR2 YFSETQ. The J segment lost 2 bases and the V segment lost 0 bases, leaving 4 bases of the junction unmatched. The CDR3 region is CASSLEGQGLNYGYTF. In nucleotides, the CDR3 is TGCGCCAGCAGCTTGGAGGGACAGGGGCTGAACTATGGCTACACCTTC.

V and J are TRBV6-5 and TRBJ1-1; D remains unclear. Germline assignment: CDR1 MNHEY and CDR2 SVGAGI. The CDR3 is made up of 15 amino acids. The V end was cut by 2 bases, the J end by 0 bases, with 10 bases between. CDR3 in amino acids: CASSYGAAMNTEAFF. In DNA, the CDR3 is TGTGCCAGCAGTTACGGAGCAGCTATGAACACTGAAGCTTTCTTT.

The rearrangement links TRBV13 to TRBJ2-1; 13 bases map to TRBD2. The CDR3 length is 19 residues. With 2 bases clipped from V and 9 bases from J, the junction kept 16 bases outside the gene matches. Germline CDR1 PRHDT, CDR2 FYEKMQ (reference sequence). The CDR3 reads CASSLRPPFGLAGDSEQFF. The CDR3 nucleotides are TGTGCCAGCAGCTTACGGCCCCCGTTCGGACTAGCGGGAGACAGTGAGCAGTTCTTC.

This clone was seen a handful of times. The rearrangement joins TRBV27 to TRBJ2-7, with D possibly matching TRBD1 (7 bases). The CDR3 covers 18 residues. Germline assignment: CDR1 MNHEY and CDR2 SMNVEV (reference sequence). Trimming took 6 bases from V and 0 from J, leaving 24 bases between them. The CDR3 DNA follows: TGTGCCAGCAGCCACGACAGGGCGGGACGAAAAAACTCCTACGAGCAGTACTTC. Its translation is CASSHDRAGRKNSYEQYF.

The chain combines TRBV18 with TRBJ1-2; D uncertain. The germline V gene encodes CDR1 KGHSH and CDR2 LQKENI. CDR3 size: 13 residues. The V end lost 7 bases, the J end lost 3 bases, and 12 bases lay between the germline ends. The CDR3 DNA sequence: TGTGCCAGCTTGGGAGTGGCGGACTATGGCTACACCTTC. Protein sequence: CASLGVADYGYTF.

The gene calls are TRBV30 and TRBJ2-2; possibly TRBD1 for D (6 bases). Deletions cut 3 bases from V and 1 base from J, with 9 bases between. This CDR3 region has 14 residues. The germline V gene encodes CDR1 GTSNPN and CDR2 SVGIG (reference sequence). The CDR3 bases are TGTGCCTGGAGACCGGGACAGAACACCGGGGAGCTGTTTTTT. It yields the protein CAWRPGQNTGELFF.

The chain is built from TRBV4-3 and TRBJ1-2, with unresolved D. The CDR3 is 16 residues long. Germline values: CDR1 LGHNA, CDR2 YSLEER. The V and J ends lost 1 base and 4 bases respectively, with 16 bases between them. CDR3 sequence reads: CASSQVTSPGGYGYTF. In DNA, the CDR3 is TGCGCCAGCAGCCAAGTAACATCCCCGGGAGGCTATGGCTACACCTTC.